These 8 T cell receptor beta chains originate from one sample sequenced in a study of cytomegalovirus exposure and HLA in healthy donors. 13 Jbeta primers and 60 Vbeta primers were used for the PCR. The repertoire was sequenced with immunoSEQ multiplex PCR; TCRdb's copy has only in-frame clones and lacks some. There are some 150,000 clones in the sample; more than 70% occur only once, and about 2% lies in the top ten. The sequenced sample consisted of PBMCs. These receptors all come from a woman in her thirties or forties in good health and CMV-seronegative.

This clone was observed once. The chain carries TRBV30 and TRBJ1-6; D not certain. The CDR3 is 13 residues long. The V gene lost 4 bases and the J gene lost 8 bases, with 12 bases spanning the gap. The germline gives CDR1 GTSNPN, CDR2 SVGIG (reference sequence). CDR3 nucleotides: TGTGCCTGGACTGGGCCGTGGGATTCACCCCTCCACTTT. It yields the protein CAWTGPWDSPLHF. Supplemented by reference TRBV30 and TRBJ1-6, the full variable domain reads SQTIHQWPATLVQPVGSPLSLECTVEGTSNPNLYWYRQAAGRGLQLLFYSVGIGQISSEVPQNLSASRPQDRQFILSSKKLLLSDSGFYLCAWTGPWDSPLHFGNGTRLTVT.

The chain uses TRBV4-2 and TRBJ2-5; 12 bases match TRBD2. CDR1 and CDR2 from the germline V gene are LGHNA and YNFKEQ. The CDR3 is 17 amino acids. V lost 0 bases and J lost 5; bases outside the gene matches: 7. The CDR3 nucleotides are TGTGCCAGCAGCCAAGATACTAGCGGGGGGATCAGGGAGACCCAGTACTTC. It translates to CASSQDTSGGIRETQYF.

The chain carries TRBV5-1 and TRBJ2-5; 7 bases fit TRBD2. The V segment lost 1 base and the J segment 5 bases; nucleotides outside the gene matches: 2. The CDR3 loop spans 13 amino acids. Germline V gene sequence: CDR1 SGHRS, CDR2 YFSETQ. In nucleotides, the CDR3 is TGCGCCAGCAGCTTGTCCGGGGGGGAGACCCAGTACTTC. Translated, it gives CASSLSGGETQYF.

The CDR3 bases are TGCGCCAGCAGCTCCACAGGGAGCGGCAATCAGCCCCAGCATTTT. Its translation: CASSSTGSGNQPQHF. This chain joins TRBV5-1 and TRBJ1-5; D possibly corresponds to TRBD1 (6 bases). The CDR3 covers 15 residues. The germline V gene has CDR1 SGHRS and CDR2 YFSETQ. The V and J ends lost 3 bases and 2 bases respectively, with 12 bases between them.

The chain uses TRBV5-1 and TRBJ2-6; D is perhaps TRBD1 (6 bases). Trimming left V 1 base short and J 1 base short, with 9 bases between. In germline, CDR1 is SGHRS, CDR2 YFSETQ. The CDR3 consists of 16 residues. The CDR3 DNA reads as TGCGCCAGCAGCTTGACAGGGACGTCTGGGGCCAACGTCCTGACTTTC. This codes for CASSLTGTSGANVLTF.

The chain carries TRBV6-6 and TRBJ1-1; D remains unclear. This CDR3 contains 13 residues. Trimming removed 2 bases from V and 6 bases from J, with 10 bases in between. Germline loops: CDR1 MNHNY, CDR2 SVGAGI (reference sequence). In nucleotides, the CDR3 is TGTGCCAGCAGTTACCTGGAGGGCGCTGAAGCTTTCTTT. Amino acids: CASSYLEGAEAFF.

This chain connects TRBV7-9 to TRBJ2-1; 11 bases map to TRBD2. The CDR3 covers 15 residues. V gave up 5 bases and J gave up 3 bases; unmatched junction bases: 3. CDR1 is SEHNR and CDR2 is FQNEAQ in the germline V gene (reference sequence). CDR3 in DNA: TGTGCCAGCAGCAAGACTAGCGGGGTCTACAATGAGCAGTTCTTC. Translated: CASSKTSGVYNEQFF.

The chain couples TRBV11-2 to TRBJ1-5, with 9 bases identical to TRBD1. CDR1 is SGHAT, CDR2 FQNNGV, per germline. Unmatched junction bases numbered 7, after V lost 1 base and J lost 3 bases. This CDR3 comprises 17 residues. In DNA, the CDR3 is TGTGCCAGCAGCTTAGTTGGCACAGGGGGCGTCAATCAGCCCCAGCATTTT. Translation: CASSLVGTGGVNQPQHF.